This TCR beta chain was profiled in a study of shared clonotypes between healthy human individuals. Study-level background: Samples came from a couple of female and a few male donors aged 18 to 49. Findings and caveats of the study: Sampling was confined to blood; repertoires within tissues likely differ.

A single count supports this clone. Antigen: not known. Other nucleotide sequences from this sample produce the same CDR3. All of the donors resided in Nashville, Tennessee, and each was a Caucasian adult. The V gene's germline CDR1 is MNHNY and CDR2 SVGAGI (reference sequence). The CDR3 contains 11 residues. The V gene lost 5 bases and the J gene lost 4 bases, with 6 bases spanning the gap. It was across several immunoSEQ plates that each subset's genomic DNA was evenly split. The assay was immunoSEQ multiplex PCR, and TCRdb's table has in-frame clones only and misses some. The sample includes 2 million to 3 million clones, approximately 94% of them seen just once.

This chain uses TRBV6-6 with TRBJ2-7, with a tentative D call TRBD2 (6 bases). Material for sequencing was naive CD4+ T cells from PBMCs. Subset denoted: CD45RA+ positively selected. This receptor was taken from a man aged 18 to 29 in good health. Some clones in this sample may be carry-over from other donors' samples. The CDR3 region has the DNA TGTGCCAGCAGTCGGGGGTACGAGCAGTACTTC. It yields the protein CASSRGYEQYF.